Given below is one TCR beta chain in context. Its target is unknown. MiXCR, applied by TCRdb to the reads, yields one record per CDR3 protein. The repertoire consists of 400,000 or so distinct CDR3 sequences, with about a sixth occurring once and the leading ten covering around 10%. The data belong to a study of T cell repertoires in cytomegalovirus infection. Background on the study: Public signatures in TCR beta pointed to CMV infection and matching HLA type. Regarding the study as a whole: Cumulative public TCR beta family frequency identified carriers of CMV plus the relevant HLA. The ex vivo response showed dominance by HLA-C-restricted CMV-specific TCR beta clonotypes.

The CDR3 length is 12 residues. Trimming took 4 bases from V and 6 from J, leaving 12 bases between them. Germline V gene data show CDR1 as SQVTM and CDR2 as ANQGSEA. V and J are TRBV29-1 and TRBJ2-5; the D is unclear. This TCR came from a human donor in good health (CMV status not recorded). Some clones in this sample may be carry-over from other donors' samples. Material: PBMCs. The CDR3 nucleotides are TGCAGCGTTGGCCCAGGTGACAAGACCCAGTACTTC. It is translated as CSVGPGDKTQYF.